Shown below are 10 T cell receptor beta chains from a single sample sequenced in a study of beta chain features in type 1 diabetes. Reverse transcription of all isolated RNA meant that expressed TCRB transcripts were sequenced. Sequenced by immunoSEQ multiplex PCR; TCRdb stores in-frame clones only, minus some. The table shows about 900,000 clones, with roughly 15% occurring only once. What was sequenced was naive CD4+ T cells from blood. The receptors stem from a woman between 18 and 29 years old in good health.

This clone was detected a few times. V is TRBV18 and J is TRBJ1-1; the D gene is possibly TRBD1 (6 bases). Germline CDR1 is KGHSH and CDR2 is LQKENI. CDR3 length: 15 amino acids. With 2 bases removed from V and 4 bases from J, the gap between germline ends came to 14 bases. The CDR3 region is CASSPAQGIGTEAFF. The CDR3 region has the DNA TGTGCCAGCTCACCAGCACAGGGAATCGGCACTGAAGCTTTCTTT.

The J gene is TRBJ2-3, the V gene TRBV7-9; TRBD1 agrees at 8 bases. Unmatched junction bases numbered 5, after V lost 5 bases and J lost 1 base. The CDR3 length is 15 residues. CDR1 is SEHNR and CDR2 is FQNEAQ in the germline V gene (reference sequence). CDR3 nucleotides: TGTGCCAGCAGCAGACAGGGGCTCCGCACAGATACGCAGTATTTT. The encoded protein is CASSRQGLRTDTQYF.

This clone was seen more than once but under ten times. The chain couples TRBV9 to TRBJ2-7; TRBD2 is a possible D gene (6 bases). CDR3 size: 14 residues. V lost 3 bases and J lost 4, with 14 bases in between. Germline V lookup: CDR1 SGDLS, CDR2 YYNGEE. Here the CDR3 DNA reads TGTGCCAGCAGCGCCGCAGGGAGGTGGTACGAGCAGTACTTC. It encodes CASSAAGRWYEQYF.

The chain recombines TRBV7-2 with TRBJ2-7; a possible D gene is TRBD2 (6 bases). There are 15 residues in the CDR3. V was shortened by 3 bases and J by 0 bases, with 12 bases between the two germline ends. Germline V gene sequence: CDR1 SGHTA, CDR2 FQGNSA. CDR3 loop: CASSFSGDTSYEQYF. In nucleotides, the CDR3 is TGTGCCAGCAGCTTCTCGGGGGATACCTCCTACGAGCAGTACTTC. Complete variable domain (other parts from reference TRBV7-2 and TRBJ2-7): GAGVSQSPSNKVTEKGKDVELRCDPISGHTALYWYRQSLGQGLEFLIYFQGNSAPDKSGLPSDRFSAERTGGSVSTLTIQRTQQEDSAVYLCASSFSGDTSYEQYFGPGTRLTVT.

This clone was seen only a few times. The chain couples TRBV13 to TRBJ2-2; D is undetermined. Germline CDR1 is PRHDT and CDR2 is FYEKMQ (reference sequence). The CDR3 is 13 amino acids. Trimming cost V 2 bases and J 6 bases, with 7 bases left between them. DNA of the CDR3: TGTGCCAGCAGCTTAAGATATTCCGGGGAGCTGTTTTTT. Amino acids: CASSLRYSGELFF.

The rearrangement uses TRBV6-5 and TRBJ2-1; unclear D gene. This CDR3 comprises 16 residues. Germline V gives CDR1 MNHEY, CDR2 SVGAGI. V lost 0 bases to trimming and J lost 0 bases, with 9 bases between them. CDR3 region: CASSYSGSVSYNEQFF. CDR3 DNA sequence: TGTGCCAGCAGTTACTCAGGGTCCGTCTCCTACAATGAGCAGTTCTTC.

This clone was seen a handful of times. Germline and junction disagree at one end, which may indicate a read error. The chain carries TRBV7-9 and TRBJ2-3; TRBD2 might be the D (5 bases). This CDR3 has 15 amino acids. Germline loops: CDR1 SEHNR, CDR2 FQNEAQ (reference sequence). The DNA of the CDR3 is TGCGCCAGCAGCCGGCAATACGGGGACACAGATACGCAGTATTTT. As protein: CASSRQYGDTDTQYF.

CDR3 bases: TGTGCCAGCAGCCCGGCCGTCAGGAGAGGCACCGGGGAGCTGTTTTTT. Amino acids: CASSPAVRRGTGELFF. V and J are TRBV9 and TRBJ2-2; unclear D gene. The germline V gene has CDR1 SGDLS and CDR2 YYNGEE. The CDR3 runs 16 residues. Trimming cost V 4 bases and J 4 bases, with 17 bases left between them.

V is TRBV28 and J is TRBJ1-2; D not certain. Germline CDR1 reads MDHEN; CDR2 reads SYDVKM. With 2 bases removed from V and 4 bases from J, the gap between germline ends came to 8 bases. The CDR3 spans 13 residues. The CDR3 DNA is TGTGCCAGCAGTTTAAAAGGGCGCTATGGCTACACCTTC. The encoded protein is CASSLKGRYGYTF.

This clone appeared a few times. This chain uses TRBV28 with TRBJ2-3; TRBD2 might be the D (6 bases). Deletions cut 6 bases from V and 6 bases from J, with 13 bases between. The germline V gene encodes CDR1 MDHEN and CDR2 SYDVKM. The CDR3 sequence is 13 residues long. CDR3 in amino acids: CASRKPGGDTQYF. The CDR3 coding sequence is TGTGCCAGCAGAAAACCTGGGGGGGATACGCAGTATTTT.